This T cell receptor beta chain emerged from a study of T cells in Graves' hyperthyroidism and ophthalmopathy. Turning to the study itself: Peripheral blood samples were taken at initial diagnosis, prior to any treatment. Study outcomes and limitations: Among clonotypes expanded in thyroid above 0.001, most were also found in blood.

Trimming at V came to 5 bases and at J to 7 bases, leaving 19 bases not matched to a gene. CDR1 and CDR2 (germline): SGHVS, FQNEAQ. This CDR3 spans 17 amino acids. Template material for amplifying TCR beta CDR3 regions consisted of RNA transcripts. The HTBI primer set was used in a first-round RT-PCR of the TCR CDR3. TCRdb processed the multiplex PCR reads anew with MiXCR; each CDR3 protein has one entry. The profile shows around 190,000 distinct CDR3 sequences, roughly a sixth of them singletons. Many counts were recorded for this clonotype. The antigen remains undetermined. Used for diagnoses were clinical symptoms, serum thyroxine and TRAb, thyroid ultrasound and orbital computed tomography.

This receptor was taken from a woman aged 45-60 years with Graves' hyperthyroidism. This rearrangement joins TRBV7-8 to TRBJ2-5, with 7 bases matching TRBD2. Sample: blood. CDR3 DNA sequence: TGTGCCAGCAGCACCACCTCCCTGCGAGCGGGATTTGGGACCCAGTACTTC. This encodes CASSTTSLRAGFGTQYF. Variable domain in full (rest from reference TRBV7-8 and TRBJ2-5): GAGVSQSPRYKVAKRGQDVALRCDPISGHVSLFWYQQALGQGPEFLTYFQNEAQLDKSGLPSDRFFAERPEGSVSTLKIQRTQQEDSAVYLCASSTTSLRAGFGTQYFGPGTRLLVL.